These 2 T cell receptor beta chains were all obtained from the same sample, sequenced in a study of identical twins. TCRdb called the 5' RACE reads again in MiXCR, with one record for every CDR3 protein. The profile covers about 570,000 distinct CDR3 sequences, with more than 9% appearing a single time and roughly 3% taken by the ten largest. This sample was also put to use in a study of yellow fever vaccine responses in identical twins.

What was sequenced was PBMCs. The receptors here all came from a woman under 30 in good health.

The chain recombines TRBV5-4 with TRBJ2-5; no clear D gene. The CDR3 is made up of 13 amino acids. V was trimmed by 4 bases and J by 5 bases, leaving 12 bases between them. The germline gives CDR1 SGHNT, CDR2 YYREEE (reference sequence). This chain's CDR3 is CASSRQTGETQYF. CDR3 coding DNA: TGTGCCAGCAGCCGTCAGACCGGGGAGACCCAGTACTTC. The variable domain in full, with the rest retrieved from reference TRBV5-4 and TRBJ2-5, is ETGVTQSPTHLIKTRGQQVTLRCSSQSGHNTVSWYQQALGQGPQFIFQYYREEENGRGNFPPRFSGLQFPNYSSELNVNALELDDSALYLCASSRQTGETQYFGPGTRLLVL.

The chain couples TRBV20-1 to TRBJ1-1, with TRBD1 as a possible D gene (6 bases). This CDR3 spans 15 amino acids. V lost 0 bases, J lost 0 bases, and 11 bases lay in between. The germline CDR1 and CDR2 sequences are DFQATT and SNEGSKA (reference sequence). CDR3 in amino acids: CSARDLDRMNTEAFF. The DNA of the CDR3 is TGCAGTGCTAGAGATTTGGACAGAATGAACACTGAAGCTTTCTTT.